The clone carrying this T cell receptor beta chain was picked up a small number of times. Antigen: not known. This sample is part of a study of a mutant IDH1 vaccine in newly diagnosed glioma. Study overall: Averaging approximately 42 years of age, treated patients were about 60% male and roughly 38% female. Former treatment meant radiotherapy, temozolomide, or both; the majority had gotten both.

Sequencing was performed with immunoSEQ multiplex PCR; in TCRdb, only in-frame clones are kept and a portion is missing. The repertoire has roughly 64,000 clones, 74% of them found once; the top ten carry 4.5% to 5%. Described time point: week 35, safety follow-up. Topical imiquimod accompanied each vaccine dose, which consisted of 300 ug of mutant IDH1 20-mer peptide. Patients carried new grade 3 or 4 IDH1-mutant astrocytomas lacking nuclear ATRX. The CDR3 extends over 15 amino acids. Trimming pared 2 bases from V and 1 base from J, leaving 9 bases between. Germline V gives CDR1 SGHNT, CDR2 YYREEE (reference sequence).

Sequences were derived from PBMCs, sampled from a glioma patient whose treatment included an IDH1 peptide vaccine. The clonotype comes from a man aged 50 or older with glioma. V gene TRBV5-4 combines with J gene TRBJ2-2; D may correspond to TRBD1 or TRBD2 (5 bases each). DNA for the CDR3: TGTGCCAGCAGCTTACTAGGACAGAACACCGGGGAGCTGTTTTTT. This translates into CASSLLGQNTGELFF.